This TCR beta chain was captured in a study of somatic mutations in cytotoxic T cells in rheumatoid arthritis. Study observations and caveats: Expanded CD8+ clones had unknown antigen targets.

Germline CDR1 MNHNY, CDR2 SVGAGI (reference sequence). V was clipped by 7 bases and J by 4 bases, with 13 bases between them. This CDR3 comprises 13 residues. Remarks on this clone: The antigen is not known.

Positive selection with magnetic beads achieved the isolation of CD4+ and CD8+ cells, followed by a flow cytometry check of purity. The method was immunoSEQ multiplex PCR; TCRdb's version includes in-frame clones alone and lacks a portion of them. The sample holds 9,500 to 15,000 clones, 83% seen once. The sequenced sample consisted of CD8+ T cells sorted from blood. The receptor was isolated from a woman aged 55 to 70 in good health. The gene calls are TRBV6-6 and TRBJ1-1, with D uncertain. This CDR3 is CASIRIGSTEAFF. The CDR3 DNA reads as TGTGCCAGCATCCGGATCGGGTCCACTGAAGCTTTCTTT.